This entry lists 30 T cell receptor beta chains sequenced from one sample in a study of cytomegalovirus exposure and HLA in healthy donors. Primers included in the PCR were 60 Vbeta and 13 Jbeta primers. Sequencing was performed with immunoSEQ multiplex PCR; in TCRdb, only in-frame clones are kept and a portion is missing. The data contain some 140,000 clones, 70% to 80% of them singletons. The sequencing sample was made of PBMCs. Receptors originate from a man between 25 and 39 years old in good health and CMV-seronegative.

The V call is TRBV7-8, the J call TRBJ1-6; D might be TRBD1 (6 bases). This CDR3 is built from 14 residues. The V and J ends lost 6 bases and 14 bases respectively, with 20 bases between them. Germline CDR1 SGHVS, CDR2 FQNEAQ. CDR3 sequence reads: CASSTPRSGASLHF. The CDR3 DNA reads as TGTGCCAGCAGTACACCACGATCAGGGGCATCCCTCCACTTT.

The V gene is TRBV6-1, the J gene TRBJ1-2; D is possibly TRBD1 (6 bases). The CDR3 has 14 amino acids. The V end was cut by 0 bases, the J end by 6 bases, with 11 bases between. Germline V gives CDR1 MNHNS, CDR2 SASEGT. CDR3 in DNA: TGTGCCAGCAGTGAAGCGTGGGGGGGGCATGGCTACACCTTC. It yields the protein CASSEAWGGHGYTF.

This clone came up once. The chain uses TRBV28 and TRBJ1-6; D is perhaps TRBD1 (6 bases). This CDR3 spans 16 amino acids. Germline CDR1 and CDR2: MDHEN and SYDVKM. V was trimmed by 5 bases and J by 4 bases, leaving 15 bases between them. The CDR3 DNA is TGTGCCAGCAGTCCGACCGGGACACCGTATAATTCACCCCTCCACTTT. Its protein product is CASSPTGTPYNSPLHF.

This clone was found a few times. The chain is built from TRBV20-1 and TRBJ2-7, with D maybe TRBD1 (5 bases). The germline CDR1 and CDR2 sequences are DFQATT and SNEGSKA (reference sequence). The CDR3 totals 11 residues. Trimming left V 4 bases short and J 3 bases short, with 7 bases between. CDR3 sequence reads: CSAKDNYEQYF. The DNA of the CDR3 is TGCAGTGCTAAGGACAACTACGAGCAGTACTTC.

J is TRBJ1-1 and V is TRBV7-8; D not resolved. This CDR3 spans 13 amino acids. V was trimmed by 1 base and J by 6 bases, leaving 9 bases between them. The germline V gene has CDR1 SGHVS and CDR2 FQNEAQ. For the CDR3, the DNA is TGTGCCAGCAGCTTAGTTCGGAGCTCTGAAGCTTTCTTT. Translating it yields CASSLVRSSEAFF. Full variable domain (outside the CDR3, taken from reference TRBV7-8 and TRBJ1-1): GAGVSQSPRYKVAKRGQDVALRCDPISGHVSLFWYQQALGQGPEFLTYFQNEAQLDKSGLPSDRFFAERPEGSVSTLKIQRTQQEDSAVYLCASSLVRSSEAFFGQGTRLTVV.

As for this clone: One end of the junction fails to match germline, which may point to a read error. This chain uses TRBV7-7 with TRBJ2-2; 10 bases match TRBD2. The CDR3 runs 15 residues. Germline V gene lookup returns CDR1 SSHAT and CDR2 FNYEAQ (reference sequence). The CDR3 coding sequence is TGTGCTAGCAGCTCTAGCGGGAGTGGCACCGGGGAGCTGTTTTTT. This encodes CASSSSGSGTGELFF.

The chain's CDR3 is CASSVLKPGGAYGYTF. The CDR3 DNA reads as TGTGCCAGCAGCGTACTTAAGCCAGGGGGCGCCTATGGCTACACCTTC. The chain is built from TRBV27 and TRBJ1-2, with TRBD1 matching 8 bases. The V gene end was trimmed by 6 bases and the J gene end by 4 bases; junction bases not matched to a gene: 13. The CDR3 has 16 residues. Germline V gives CDR1 MNHEY, CDR2 SMNVEV (reference sequence).

The chain combines TRBV5-1 with TRBJ2-7; 7 bases match TRBD1. V lost 4 bases to trimming and J lost 2 bases; unmatched junction nucleotides: 6. Germline-derived CDR1 and CDR2 are SGHRS and YFSETQ. The CDR3 has 14 amino acids. CDR3: CASSPRQGTYEQYF. DNA for the CDR3: TGCGCCAGCAGCCCGAGACAGGGCACCTACGAGCAGTACTTC. The whole variable domain, remainder taken from reference TRBV5-1 and TRBJ2-7, is KAGVTQTPRYLIKTRGQQVTLSCSPISGHRSVSWYQQTPGQGLQFLFEYFSETQRNKGNFPGRFSGRQFSNSRSEMNVSTLELGDSALYLCASSPRQGTYEQYFGPGTRLTVT.

The chain employs TRBV30 and TRBJ1-2; D is uncertain. The CDR3 has 17 amino acids. The V and J ends lost 3 bases and 0 bases respectively, with 20 bases between them. CDR1 and CDR2 (germline): GTSNPN, SVGIG (reference sequence). As DNA, the CDR3 is TGTGCCTGGAGCGTCTTTAGTTTTTCACGAGCTAACTATGGCTACACCTTC. Translating gives CAWSVFSFSRANYGYTF.

V usage is TRBV28 and J usage is TRBJ2-7; tentatively, D is TRBD1 (6 bases). Germline V CDR1 and CDR2: MDHEN, SYDVKM. V lost 3 bases and J lost 3, with 9 bases in between. The CDR3 covers 13 residues. CDR3 sequence: CASSLTGLYEQYF. The CDR3, as DNA: TGTGCCAGCAGTTTGACAGGTCTCTACGAGCAGTACTTC.

V gene TRBV4-1 combines with J gene TRBJ1-4, with a weak D call TRBD1 (6 bases). The CDR3 sequence is 15 residues long. Trimming shortened V by 0 bases and J by 3 bases, and 8 bases separated the two germline ends. Germline-derived CDR1 and CDR2 are MGHRA and YSYEKL. The chain's CDR3 is CASSQETGANEKLFF. Written as DNA, the CDR3 is TGCGCCAGCAGCCAAGAGACAGGAGCTAATGAAAAACTGTTTTTT.

This sequence joins TRBV28 and TRBJ2-3; D is unresolved. Germline CDR1 is MDHEN and CDR2 is SYDVKM. V lost 6 bases and J 3 bases, leaving 10 bases between the germline ends. The CDR3 contains 13 residues. The CDR3 region is CASRGTLTDTQYF. DNA for the CDR3: TGTGCCAGCAGGGGCACTTTGACAGATACGCAGTATTTT.

The V and J genes are TRBV4-3 and TRBJ2-2; 13 positions match TRBD2. The CDR3 is 16 amino acids. V gave up 4 bases and J gave up 7 bases; unmatched junction bases: 6. Germline CDR1 LGHNA, CDR2 YSLEER. As DNA, the CDR3 is TGCGCCAGCAGCCCTACTAGCGGGGGGGCCGGCGGGGAGCTGTTTTTT. This sequence encodes CASSPTSGGAGGELFF.

Concerning this clone: Other nucleotide sequences from this sample produce the same CDR3. This rearrangement joins TRBV7-8 to TRBJ1-4; D is possibly TRBD1 (5 bases). V shed 4 bases and J shed 7 bases, with 13 bases lying between them. The germline V gene has CDR1 SGHVS and CDR2 FQNEAQ. The CDR3 covers 14 residues. The CDR3 nucleotides read TGTGCCAGCAGCTCAGGGCAGTCGGGTGAAAAACTGTTTTTT. This gives the protein CASSSGQSGEKLFF. The full variable domain, with the rest looked up from reference TRBV7-8 and TRBJ1-4, is GAGVSQSPRYKVAKRGQDVALRCDPISGHVSLFWYQQALGQGPEFLTYFQNEAQLDKSGLPSDRFFAERPEGSVSTLKIQRTQQEDSAVYLCASSSGQSGEKLFFGSGTQLSVL.

The gene calls are TRBV30 and TRBJ2-7; D gene ambiguous. V lost 5 bases to trimming and J lost 6 bases, with 17 bases between them. This CDR3 has 13 residues. Germline values: CDR1 GTSNPN, CDR2 SVGIG (reference sequence). CDR3 residues: CAWAPSFVVEQYF. CDR3 nucleotide sequence: TGTGCCTGGGCTCCGAGCTTCGTGGTCGAGCAGTACTTC.

The chain couples TRBV13 to TRBJ1-5; 8 nucleotides align to TRBD1. CDR1 is PRHDT, CDR2 FYEKMQ, per germline (reference sequence). This CDR3 has 14 residues. Losses at the gene ends were 3 bases for V and 4 bases for J; bases not matched to a gene: 2. CDR3 region: CASSFGQGNQPQHF. The CDR3 bases are TGTGCCAGCAGCTTCGGACAGGGTAATCAGCCCCAGCATTTT. Drawing the rest from reference TRBV13 and TRBJ1-5, the complete variable domain is AAGVIQSPRHLIKEKRETATLKCYPIPRHDTVYWYQQGPGQDPQFLISFYEKMQSDKGSIPDRFSAQQFSDYHSELNMSSLELGDSALYFCASSFGQGNQPQHFGDGTRLSIL.

The chain couples TRBV2 to TRBJ1-4, with 10 bases fitting TRBD1. This CDR3 has 18 amino acids. Per germline, CDR1 SNHLY and CDR2 FYNNEI. Trimming removed 0 bases from V and 4 bases from J; junction bases left unmatched: 8. The CDR3: CASSEALGTGVVNEKLFF. The DNA for the CDR3 is TGTGCCAGCAGTGAAGCGCTTGGGACAGGGGTGGTTAATGAAAAACTGTTTTTT. Full variable domain (remainder filled in from reference TRBV2 and TRBJ1-4): EPEVTQTPSHQVTQMGQEVILRCVPISNHLYFYWYRQILGQKVEFLVSFYNNEISEKSEIFDDQFSVERPDGSNFTLKIRSTKLEDSAMYFCASSEALGTGVVNEKLFFGSGTQLSVL.

The genes are TRBV19 and TRBJ1-6; D is unresolved. V shed 4 bases and J shed 7 bases, with 11 bases lying between them. CDR1 and CDR2 from the germline V gene are LNHDA and SQIVND (reference sequence). This CDR3 comprises 14 residues. CDR3 protein: CASSRALLNSPLHF. The CDR3 DNA reads as TGTGCCAGTAGTAGAGCTCTGCTGAATTCACCCCTCCACTTT.

V is TRBV28 and J is TRBJ2-5; 13 bases are a match to TRBD2. The V and J ends lost 9 bases and 2 bases, in that order; junction bases with no gene match: 6. Germline CDR1 and CDR2: MDHEN and SYDVKM. There are 15 residues in the CDR3. The CDR3 loop reads CASRGTSGDQETQYF. The CDR3 bases are TGTGCCAGTAGAGGGACTAGCGGGGATCAAGAGACCCAGTACTTC. The full variable domain, in which reference TRBV28 and TRBJ2-5 provide the parts outside the CDR3, is DVKVTQSSRYLVKRTGEKVFLECVQDMDHENMFWYRQDPGLGLRLIYFSYDVKMKEKGDIPEGYSVSREKKERFSLILESASTNQTSMYLCASRGTSGDQETQYFGPGTRLLVL.

This clone was counted only a few times. This chain links TRBV27 with TRBJ1-1; no clear D. Germline V gives CDR1 MNHEY, CDR2 SMNVEV (reference sequence). Trimming pared 5 bases from V and 0 bases from J, leaving 7 bases between. There are 13 residues in the CDR3. The CDR3, as DNA: TGTGCCAGCAGTGAGAATATGAACACTGAAGCTTTCTTT. As protein: CASSENMNTEAFF.

This clone came up once. The chain couples TRBV27 to TRBJ1-6; 7 bases are a match to TRBD1. This CDR3 is 15 amino acids long. Germline V gene data show CDR1 as MNHEY and CDR2 as SMNVEV (reference sequence). V lost 6 bases, J lost 7 bases, and 9 bases stayed unmatched. The CDR3 loop is CASRRQGTENSPLHF. The CDR3 DNA follows: TGTGCCAGCAGAAGACAGGGTACGGAGAATTCACCCCTCCACTTT.

The chain uses TRBV30 and TRBJ1-4; TRBD1 matches at 11 bases. CDR3 length: 16 amino acids. V shed 0 bases and J 6 bases; nucleotides not matched to a gene: 6. The germline V gene encodes CDR1 GTSNPN and CDR2 SVGIG (reference sequence). The CDR3 protein is CAWSVFRGQGDEKLFF. Written as DNA, the CDR3 is TGTGCCTGGAGTGTTTTTAGGGGACAGGGGGATGAAAAACTGTTTTTT. The full variable domain, with the rest looked up from reference TRBV30 and TRBJ1-4, is SQTIHQWPATLVQPVGSPLSLECTVEGTSNPNLYWYRQAAGRGLQLLFYSVGIGQISSEVPQNLSASRPQDRQFILSSKKLLLSDSGFYLCAWSVFRGQGDEKLFFGSGTQLSVL.

The chain recombines TRBV27 with TRBJ2-1, with D tentatively TRBD2 (5 bases). The CDR3 consists of 13 residues. Germline-derived CDR1 and CDR2 are MNHEY and SMNVEV (reference sequence). Trimming stripped 5 bases from V and 12 bases from J, with 17 bases between. The CDR3 protein is CASSRAGERVQFF. The DNA of the CDR3 is TGTGCCAGCAGTCGAGCCGGAGAGAGGGTGCAGTTCTTC.

Here the CDR3 DNA reads TGTGCCACCTGGCCTTTGACAGGGTGGAACACCATATATTTT. The encoded protein is CATWPLTGWNTIYF. The rearrangement uses TRBV6-1 and TRBJ1-3, with 7 bases that match TRBD1. Germline values: CDR1 MNHNS, CDR2 SASEGT. The V and J ends lost 10 bases and 7 bases, in that order; junction bases with no gene match: 13. The CDR3 consists of 14 residues.

The chain has TRBV7-6 and TRBJ2-7; tentative D call: TRBD1 (6 bases). The CDR3 has 12 amino acids. Germline V lookup: CDR1 SGHVS, CDR2 FNYEAQ. V shed 5 bases and J shed 6 bases, with 11 bases lying between them. In DNA form, the CDR3 reads TGTGCCAGCAGCCATTCCAGGGGCGAGCAGTACTTC. Its translation is CASSHSRGEQYF.

The chain recombines TRBV14 with TRBJ2-5; 8 bases map to TRBD1. After removal of 5 bases from V and 4 bases from J, the junction contained 3 bases not matched to a gene. The CDR3 totals 13 residues. Germline assignment: CDR1 SGHDN and CDR2 FVKESK. CDR3 in DNA: TGTGCCAGCAGCGAGGACAGGGTAGAGACCCAGTACTTC. As protein: CASSEDRVETQYF.

This clone is classed as medium-sized. The J gene is TRBJ2-3, the V gene TRBV6-4; a weak D match, TRBD2 (7 bases). The V end was cut by 3 bases, the J end by 5 bases, with 15 bases between. There are 15 residues in the CDR3. Germline V CDR1 and CDR2: MRHNA, SNTAGT. The CDR3 DNA follows: TGTGCCAGCAGTGAGGATGGGGGGGGCCGAGATACGCAGTATTTT. Encoded protein: CASSEDGGGRDTQYF.

The CDR3 DNA is TGTGCCAGCAATACCCAGGGGCAAGAGCAGTACTTC. It yields the protein CASNTQGQEQYF. V usage is TRBV28 and J usage is TRBJ2-7; perhaps TRBD1 as D (6 bases). Germline V gene data show CDR1 as MDHEN and CDR2 as SYDVKM. Trimming stripped 7 bases from V and 7 bases from J, with 14 bases between. This CDR3 is built from 12 residues.

The chain joins TRBV28 to TRBJ2-7; 12 positions agree with TRBD2. The ends lost 1 base at V and 6 bases at J; junction bases unmatched: 7. Germline V gene lookup returns CDR1 MDHEN and CDR2 SYDVKM. This CDR3 region has 16 residues. CDR3 region: CASSLYETSGSVEQYF. DNA of the CDR3: TGTGCCAGCAGTTTATATGAGACTAGCGGGAGCGTCGAGCAGTACTTC.

The rearrangement links TRBV28 to TRBJ1-3; no clear D gene. The CDR3 is 16 residues long. Germline assignment: CDR1 MDHEN and CDR2 SYDVKM. Trimming pared 6 bases from V and 4 bases from J, leaving 19 bases between. The CDR3 loop reads CASRQSTGGSGNTIYF. CDR3 sequence (DNA): TGTGCCAGCAGGCAATCGACCGGAGGATCCGGAAACACCATATATTTT.